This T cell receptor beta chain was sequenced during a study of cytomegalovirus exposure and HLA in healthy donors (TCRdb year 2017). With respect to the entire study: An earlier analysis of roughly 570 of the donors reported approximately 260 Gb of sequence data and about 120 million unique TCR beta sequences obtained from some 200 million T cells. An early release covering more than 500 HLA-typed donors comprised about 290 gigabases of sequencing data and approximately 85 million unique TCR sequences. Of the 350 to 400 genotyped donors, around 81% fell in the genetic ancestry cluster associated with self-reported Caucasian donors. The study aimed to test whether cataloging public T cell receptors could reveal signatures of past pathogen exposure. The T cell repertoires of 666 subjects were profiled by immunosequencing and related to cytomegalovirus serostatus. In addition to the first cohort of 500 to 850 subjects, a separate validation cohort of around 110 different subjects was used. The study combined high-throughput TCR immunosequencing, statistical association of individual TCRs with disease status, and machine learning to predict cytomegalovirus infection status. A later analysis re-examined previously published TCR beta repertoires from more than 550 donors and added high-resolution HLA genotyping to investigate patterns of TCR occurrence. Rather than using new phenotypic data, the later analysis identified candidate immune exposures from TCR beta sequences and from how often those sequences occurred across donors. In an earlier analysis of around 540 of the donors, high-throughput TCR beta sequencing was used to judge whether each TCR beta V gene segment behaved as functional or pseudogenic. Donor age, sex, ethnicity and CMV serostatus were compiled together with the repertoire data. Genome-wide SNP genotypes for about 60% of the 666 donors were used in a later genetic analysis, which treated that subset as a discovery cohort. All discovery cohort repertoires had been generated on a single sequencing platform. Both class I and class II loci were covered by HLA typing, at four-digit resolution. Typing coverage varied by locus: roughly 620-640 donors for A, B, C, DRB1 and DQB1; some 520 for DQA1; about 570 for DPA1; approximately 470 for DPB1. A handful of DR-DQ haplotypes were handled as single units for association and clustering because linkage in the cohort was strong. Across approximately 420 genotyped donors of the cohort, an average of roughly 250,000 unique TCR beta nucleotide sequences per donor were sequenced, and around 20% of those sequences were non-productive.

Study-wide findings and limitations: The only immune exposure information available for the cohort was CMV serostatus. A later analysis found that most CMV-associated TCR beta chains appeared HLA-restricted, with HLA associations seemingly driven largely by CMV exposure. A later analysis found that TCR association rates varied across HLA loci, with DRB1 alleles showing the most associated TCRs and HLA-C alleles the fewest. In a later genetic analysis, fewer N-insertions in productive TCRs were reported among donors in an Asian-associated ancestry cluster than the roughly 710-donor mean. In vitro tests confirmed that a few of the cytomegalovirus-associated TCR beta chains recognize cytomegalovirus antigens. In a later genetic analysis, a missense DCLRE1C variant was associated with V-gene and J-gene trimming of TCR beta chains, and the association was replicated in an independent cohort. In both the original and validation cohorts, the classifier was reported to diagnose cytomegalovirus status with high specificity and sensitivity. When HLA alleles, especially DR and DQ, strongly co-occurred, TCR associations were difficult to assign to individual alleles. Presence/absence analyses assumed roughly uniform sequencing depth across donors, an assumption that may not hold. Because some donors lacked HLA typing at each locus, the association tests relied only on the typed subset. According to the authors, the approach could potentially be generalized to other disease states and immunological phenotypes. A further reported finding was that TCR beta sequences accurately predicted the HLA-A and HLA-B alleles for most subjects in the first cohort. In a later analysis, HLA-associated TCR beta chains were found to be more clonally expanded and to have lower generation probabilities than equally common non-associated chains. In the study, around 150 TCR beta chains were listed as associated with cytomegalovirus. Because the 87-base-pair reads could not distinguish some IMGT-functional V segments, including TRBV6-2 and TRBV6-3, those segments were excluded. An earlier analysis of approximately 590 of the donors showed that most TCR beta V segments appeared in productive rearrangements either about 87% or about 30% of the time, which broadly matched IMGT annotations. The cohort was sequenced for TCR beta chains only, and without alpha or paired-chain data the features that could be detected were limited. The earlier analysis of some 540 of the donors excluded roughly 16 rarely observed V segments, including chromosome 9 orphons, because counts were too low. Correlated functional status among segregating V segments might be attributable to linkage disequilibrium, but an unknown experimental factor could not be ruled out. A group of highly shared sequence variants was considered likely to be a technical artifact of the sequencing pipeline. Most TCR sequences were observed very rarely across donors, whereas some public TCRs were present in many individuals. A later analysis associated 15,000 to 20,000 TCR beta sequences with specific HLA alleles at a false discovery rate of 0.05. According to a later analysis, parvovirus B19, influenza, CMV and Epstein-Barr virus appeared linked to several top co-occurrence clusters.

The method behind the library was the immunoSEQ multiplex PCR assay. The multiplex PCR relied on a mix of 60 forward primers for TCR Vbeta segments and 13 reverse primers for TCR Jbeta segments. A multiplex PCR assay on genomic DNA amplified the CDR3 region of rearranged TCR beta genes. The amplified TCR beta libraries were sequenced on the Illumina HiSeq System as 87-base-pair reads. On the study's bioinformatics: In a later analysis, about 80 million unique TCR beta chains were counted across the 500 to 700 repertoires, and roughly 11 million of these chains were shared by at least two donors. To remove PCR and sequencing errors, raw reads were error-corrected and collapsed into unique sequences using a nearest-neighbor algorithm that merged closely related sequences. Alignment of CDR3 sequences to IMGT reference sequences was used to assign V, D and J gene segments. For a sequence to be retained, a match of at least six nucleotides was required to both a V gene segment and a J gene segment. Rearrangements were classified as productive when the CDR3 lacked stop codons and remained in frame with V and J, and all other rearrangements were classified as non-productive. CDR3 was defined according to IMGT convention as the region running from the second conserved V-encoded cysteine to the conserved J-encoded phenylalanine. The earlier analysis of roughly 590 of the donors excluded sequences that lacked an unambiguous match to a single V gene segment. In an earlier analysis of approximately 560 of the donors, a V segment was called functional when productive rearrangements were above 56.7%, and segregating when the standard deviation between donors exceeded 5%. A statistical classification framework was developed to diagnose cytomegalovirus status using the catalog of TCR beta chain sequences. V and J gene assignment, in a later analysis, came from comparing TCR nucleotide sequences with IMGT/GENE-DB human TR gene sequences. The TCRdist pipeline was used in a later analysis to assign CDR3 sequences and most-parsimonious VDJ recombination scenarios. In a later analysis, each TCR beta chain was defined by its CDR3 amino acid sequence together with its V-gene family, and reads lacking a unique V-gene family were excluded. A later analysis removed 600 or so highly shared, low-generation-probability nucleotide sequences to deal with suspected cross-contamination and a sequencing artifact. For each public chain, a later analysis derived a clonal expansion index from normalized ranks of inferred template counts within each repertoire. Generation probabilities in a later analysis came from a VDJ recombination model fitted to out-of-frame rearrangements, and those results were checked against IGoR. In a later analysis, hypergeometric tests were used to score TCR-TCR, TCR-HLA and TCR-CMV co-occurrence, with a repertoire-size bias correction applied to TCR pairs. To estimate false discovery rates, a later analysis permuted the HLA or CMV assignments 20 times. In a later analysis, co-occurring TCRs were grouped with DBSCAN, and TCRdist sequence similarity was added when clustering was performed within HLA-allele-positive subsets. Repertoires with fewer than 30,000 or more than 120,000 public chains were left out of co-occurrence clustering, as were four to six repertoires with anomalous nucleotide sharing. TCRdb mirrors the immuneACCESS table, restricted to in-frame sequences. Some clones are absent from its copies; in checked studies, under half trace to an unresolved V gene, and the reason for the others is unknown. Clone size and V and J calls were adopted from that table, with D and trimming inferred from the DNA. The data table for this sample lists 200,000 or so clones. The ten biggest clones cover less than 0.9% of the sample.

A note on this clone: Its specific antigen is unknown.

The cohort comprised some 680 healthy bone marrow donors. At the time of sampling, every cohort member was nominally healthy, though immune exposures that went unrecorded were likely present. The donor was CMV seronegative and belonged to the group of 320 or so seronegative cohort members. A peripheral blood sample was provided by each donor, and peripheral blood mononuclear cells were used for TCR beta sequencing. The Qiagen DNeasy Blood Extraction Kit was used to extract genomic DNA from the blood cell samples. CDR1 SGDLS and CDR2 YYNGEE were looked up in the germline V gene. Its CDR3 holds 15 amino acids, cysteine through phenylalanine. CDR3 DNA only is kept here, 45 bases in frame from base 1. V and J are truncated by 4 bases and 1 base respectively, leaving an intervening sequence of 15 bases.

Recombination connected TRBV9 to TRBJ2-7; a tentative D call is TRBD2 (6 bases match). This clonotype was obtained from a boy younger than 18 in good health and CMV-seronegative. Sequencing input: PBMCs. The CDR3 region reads CASSLGDSGSYEQYF. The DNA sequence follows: TGTGCCAGCAGCCTCGGTGATAGCGGATCCTACGAGCAGTACTTC.